These 5 T cell receptor beta chains came from one sample sequenced in a study of human CD8 memory T cell subsets. TCR beta was sequenced from UMI-tagged 5' RACE libraries. Reanalyzing the 5' RACE reads, TCRdb keeps one entry per CDR3 protein, without DNA. This sample's table has about 12,000 distinct CDR3 sequences. The sequencing sample was made of CD8+ T cells from PBMCs. These receptors were collected from a human donor in good health.

This chain joins TRBV27 and TRBJ2-7; with no DNA, the TCRdb D assignment of TRBD1 cannot be verified. From germline, CDR1 is MNHEY and CDR2 SMNVEV (reference sequence). The CDR3 is made up of 16 amino acids. The CDR3 spells CASSLSGGTQIYEQYF.

The chain recombines TRBV29-1 with TRBJ2-7; absent DNA, TCRdb's TRBD2 call cannot be checked. Germline-derived CDR1 and CDR2 are SQVTM and ANQGSEA. The CDR3 is 14 residues long. CDR3: CSVERTSGTYEQYF.

The chain has TRBV20-1 and TRBJ2-1; the D call from TCRdb, TRBD2, cannot be confirmed without DNA. Per the germline V gene, CDR1 is DFQATT and CDR2 is SNEGSKA (reference sequence). This CDR3 is built from 16 residues. Here the CDR3 reads CSARDGTSGTYNEQFF.

J is TRBJ2-5 and V is TRBV27. The CDR3 loop spans 14 amino acids. CDR1 and CDR2 from the germline V gene are MNHEY and SMNVEV (reference sequence). CDR3 loop: CASSSPTLKETQYF.

This clonotype ranks as medium-sized (0.01 to 0.1%) in terms of frequency. This chain connects TRBV5-1 to TRBJ1-1; TCRdb selects TRBD1, and the lack of DNA leaves this call unchecked. Germline lookup yields CDR1 SGHRS and CDR2 YFSETQ. CDR3 length equals 13 residues. The CDR3 sequence: CASSFDRGPEAFF.